Shown below are 23 T cell receptor beta chains from a single sample sequenced in a study of T-cell memory formation after mild COVID-19. In TCRdb, the 5' RACE reads were re-called with MiXCR into one record per CDR3 protein. Counted here are roughly 310,000 distinct CDR3 sequences, approximately 15% occurring once; the ten biggest clones make up about 20%. Sequencing was carried out using PBMCs or a T cell subset sorted from them (not recorded which). Source of these receptors: a man aged 18 to 29 who had mild COVID-19 (a few samples of this study predate the infection). Cell type and time point are not known.

This clonotype was found many times. The chain is built from TRBV11-2 and TRBJ2-1, with D perhaps matching TRBD1 (6 bases). Germline assignment: CDR1 SGHAT and CDR2 FQNNGV. V was shortened by 7 bases and J by 4 bases, with 11 bases between the two germline ends. The CDR3 contains 13 residues. CDR3 DNA sequence: TGTGCCAGCATAAAAGGGGGATACAATGAGCAGTTCTTC. It translates to CASIKGGYNEQFF. Combining the CDR3 with reference TRBV11-2 and TRBJ2-1 gives the whole variable domain EAGVAQSPRYKIIEKRQSVAFWCNPISGHATLYWYQQILGQGPKLLIQFQNNGVVDDSQLPKDRFSAERLKGVDSTLKIQPAKLEDSAVYLCASIKGGYNEQFFGPGTRLTVL.

This clonotype was picked up a small number of times. V gene TRBV6-5 combines with J gene TRBJ2-1, with no clear D. This CDR3 comprises 15 residues. CDR1 and CDR2 (germline): MNHEY, SVGAGI. Trimming removed 0 bases at V and 5 bases at J, with 11 bases between. The CDR3 sequence: CASSYSRRNNNEQFF. The CDR3 coding sequence is TGTGCCAGCAGTTACTCGCGCAGGAATAACAATGAGCAGTTCTTC.

This clonotype was seen many times. This chain connects TRBV19 to TRBJ1-1; 10 bases fit TRBD1. The J segment lost 3 bases and the V segment lost 7 bases, leaving 14 bases of the junction unmatched. Germline lookup yields CDR1 LNHDA and CDR2 SQIVND (reference sequence). This CDR3 region has 17 residues. The CDR3 DNA is TGTGCCAGTAATTCCTATGACAGGGGGCAAGAGGACACTGAAGCTTTCTTT. Translating it yields CASNSYDRGQEDTEAFF.

This clonotype was detected only a few times. This rearrangement joins TRBV6-5 to TRBJ2-6; D may be TRBD1 (5 bases). CDR1 and CDR2 (germline): MNHEY, SVGAGI. Trimming left V 2 bases short and J 4 bases short, with 9 bases between. The CDR3 has 15 amino acids. Here the CDR3 DNA reads TGTGCCAGCAGTTACAGGGGTACGGGGGCCAACGTCCTGACTTTC. This encodes CASSYRGTGANVLTF.

There are many counts of this clonotype. This chain uses TRBV7-2 with TRBJ2-5, with TRBD2 matching over 7 bases. The CDR3 spans 14 residues. The trim removed 5 bases at V and 5 bases at J, leaving 8 bases unmatched. Germline CDR1 reads SGHTA; CDR2 reads FQGNSA. The CDR3 loop is CASSPRIGGETQYF. CDR3 nucleotide sequence: TGTGCCAGCAGCCCCCGGATCGGGGGGGAGACCCAGTACTTC. Supplemented by reference TRBV7-2 and TRBJ2-5, the full variable domain reads GAGVSQSPSNKVTEKGKDVELRCDPISGHTALYWYRQSLGQGLEFLIYFQGNSAPDKSGLPSDRFSAERTGGSVSTLTIQRTQQEDSAVYLCASSPRIGGETQYFGPGTRLLVL.

The chain has TRBV20-1 and TRBJ2-5, with D possibly being TRBD2 (9 bases). CDR3 length: 16 amino acids. CDR1 and CDR2 (germline): DFQATT, SNEGSKA (reference sequence). V was cut by 4 bases and J by 7 bases, with 25 bases left in between. The CDR3 DNA reads as TGCAGTGCTAATTCTCCGGGACTAGCAGGGGGCAGGACCCAGTACTTC. Translated: CSANSPGLAGGRTQYF.

This clonotype was observed a few times. V usage is TRBV6-4 and J usage is TRBJ2-1; the match to TRBD2 covers 14 bases. The CDR3 sequence is 16 residues long. The V segment lost 6 bases and the J segment 8 bases; nucleotides outside the gene matches: 9. Germline CDR1 MRHNA, CDR2 SNTAGT. The chain's CDR3 is CASSPGLAGGVYEQFF. The CDR3 nucleotides read TGTGCCAGCAGCCCCGGACTAGCGGGGGGAGTCTATGAGCAGTTCTTC.

The chain uses TRBV5-1 and TRBJ2-1; 9 bases are shared with TRBD1. The V segment lost 4 bases and the J segment 6 bases; nucleotides outside the gene matches: 14. The CDR3 is 17 amino acids. The germline V gene encodes CDR1 SGHRS and CDR2 YFSETQ. The CDR3 reads CASSPWGPGQGPNEQFF. CDR3 DNA: TGCGCCAGCAGCCCTTGGGGGCCGGGACAGGGACCCAATGAGCAGTTCTTC.

The J gene is TRBJ2-7, the V gene TRBV4-1, with 7 positions matching TRBD1. Germline V gives CDR1 MGHRA, CDR2 YSYEKL. The CDR3 runs 17 residues. With 4 bases clipped from V and 3 bases from J, the junction kept 15 bases outside the gene matches. The CDR3 sequence: CASSLLQKGTDNYEQYF. The CDR3 bases are TGCGCCAGCAGCCTCCTCCAGAAAGGGACAGACAACTACGAGCAGTACTTC.

This chain connects TRBV7-2 to TRBJ2-1; 8 nucleotides align to TRBD1. Germline values: CDR1 SGHTA, CDR2 FQGNSA. The CDR3 covers 14 residues. Unmatched junction bases numbered 6, after V lost 5 bases and J lost 6 bases. CDR3 sequence reads: CASSRDRSINEQFF. CDR3 DNA: TGTGCCAGCAGCCGGGACAGGTCCATCAATGAGCAGTTCTTC.

This clonotype was counted a few times. The CDR3 nucleotides are TGCGCCAGCAGACCGGGACAGCACACTGAAGCTTTCTTT. Its protein is CASRPGQHTEAFF. The gene calls are TRBV5-1 and TRBJ1-1; 7 bases line up with TRBD1. CDR1 is SGHRS, CDR2 YFSETQ, per germline. V lost 5 bases and J lost 3; bases outside the gene matches: 4. The CDR3 is 13 residues long.

J is TRBJ1-6 and V is TRBV28; TRBD1 aligns across 9 bases. The length of the CDR3 is 16 residues. CDR1 MDHEN and CDR2 SYDVKM come from the germline V gene. V shed 8 bases and J 5 bases; nucleotides not matched to a gene: 10. The CDR3 sequence is CASGSGQGTDNSPLHF. DNA for the CDR3: TGTGCCAGCGGCTCCGGACAGGGGACCGATAATTCACCCCTCCACTTT.

This sequence joins TRBV6-1 and TRBJ1-6; perhaps TRBD1 as D (5 bases). V lost 1 base and J lost 8, with 9 bases in between. CDR1 and CDR2 (germline): MNHNS, SASEGT. The CDR3 has 14 residues. The CDR3 region is CASSEEQAYSPLHF. The CDR3 DNA reads as TGTGCCAGCAGTGAAGAACAGGCTTATTCACCCCTCCACTTT.

J is TRBJ2-5 and V is TRBV15; 8 bases match TRBD1. The J segment lost 2 bases and the V segment lost 5 bases, leaving 10 bases of the junction unmatched. CDR1 and CDR2 (germline): LNHNV, YYDKDF (reference sequence). There are 16 residues in the CDR3. This CDR3 reads CATSSIRQGPQETQYF. The DNA of the CDR3 is TGTGCCACCAGCTCAATTCGACAGGGGCCTCAAGAGACCCAGTACTTC.

This clonotype appeared a few times. The V and J genes are TRBV6-2 or TRBV6-3 and TRBJ2-1; 9 nucleotides align to TRBD2. Germline CDR1 and CDR2: MNHEY and SVGEGT. This CDR3 is built from 17 residues. With V trimmed by 4 bases and J by 4 bases, 11 bases remained unmatched. The CDR3 reads CASSSTKPSGVYNEQFF. Here the CDR3 DNA reads TGTGCCAGCAGTTCGACTAAACCTAGCGGGGTATACAATGAGCAGTTCTTC.

This clonotype turned up a few times. V is TRBV4-1 and J is TRBJ1-3; TRBD1 might be the D (6 bases). CDR3 length equals 12 residues. CDR1 and CDR2 from the germline V gene are MGHRA and YSYEKL. Trimming stripped 8 bases from V and 2 bases from J, with 7 bases between. Here the CDR3 DNA reads TGCGCCAGCGAGGGGGCTGGAAACACCATATATTTT. Translation: CASEGAGNTIYF.

The chain joins TRBV7-8 to TRBJ1-6; 9 bases fit TRBD1. The CDR3 has 16 residues. The germline gives CDR1 SGHVS, CDR2 FQNEAQ. V was clipped by 4 bases and J by 7 bases; unmatched bases: 8. The CDR3 here is CASSYRDRVGNSPLHF. For the CDR3, the DNA is TGTGCCAGCAGCTACCGGGACAGGGTTGGGAATTCACCCCTCCACTTT.

This clonotype was seen more than once but under ten times. V gene TRBV4-2 combines with J gene TRBJ1-1; D unclear. CDR1 and CDR2 (germline): LGHNA, YNFKEQ. The ends were cut back, 0 bases at V and 6 bases at J, with 14 bases in the middle. This CDR3 comprises 15 residues. The DNA for the CDR3 is TGTGCCAGCAGCCAAGATCGGTCGGGTTTGTCTGAAGCTTTCTTT. This translates into CASSQDRSGLSEAFF.

The genes are TRBV9 and TRBJ2-3; 14 nucleotides line up with TRBD2. Germline CDR1 SGDLS, CDR2 YYNGEE. J was trimmed by 2 bases and V by 0 bases; bases with no gene match: 5. The CDR3 is 18 amino acids. The CDR3 sequence: CASSVGTSGGTITDTQYF. For the CDR3, the DNA is TGTGCCAGCAGCGTAGGGACTAGCGGGGGGACCATCACAGATACGCAGTATTTT.

The rearrangement uses TRBV5-4 and TRBJ2-5, with TRBD2 identical over 8 bases. Germline CDR1 is SGHNT and CDR2 is YYREEE (reference sequence). After removal of 4 bases from V and 5 bases from J, the junction contained 13 bases not matched to a gene. This CDR3 spans 16 amino acids. CDR3 amino acids: CASSRGTGGLSETQYF. In DNA, the CDR3 is TGTGCCAGCAGCCGAGGAACGGGGGGGCTTAGCGAGACCCAGTACTTC.

The chain links TRBV7-2 to TRBJ1-5; TRBD1 is a possible D gene (5 bases). V was trimmed by 3 bases and J by 4 bases, leaving 13 bases between them. The CDR3 is 15 residues long. Germline V lookup: CDR1 SGHTA, CDR2 FQGNSA. CDR3 amino acids: CASSFAGTSNQPQHF. CDR3 sequence (DNA): TGTGCCAGCAGCTTTGCCGGGACCTCAAATCAGCCCCAGCATTTT.

The CDR3 DNA reads TGTGCCAGCAGTTATCGAAGGGAACGGGGCGGGGAGCTGTTTTTT. It translates to CASSYRRERGGELFF. The chain employs TRBV6-6 and TRBJ2-2; weak D call: TRBD2 (5 bases). The CDR3 consists of 15 residues. V was cut by 3 bases and J by 7 bases, with 15 bases left in between. CDR1 and CDR2 from the germline V gene are MNHNY and SVGAGI (reference sequence).

This clonotype has only a few counts. V and J are TRBV7-9 and TRBJ2-3; TRBD2 aligns across 8 bases. Unmatched junction bases numbered 7, after V lost 1 base and J lost 1 base. In germline, CDR1 is SEHNR, CDR2 FQNEAQ (reference sequence). The CDR3 is 17 amino acids. Here the CDR3 DNA reads TGTGCCAGCAGCTTAGGGCAGCGGGGGCCAGGCACAGATACGCAGTATTTT. Encoded protein: CASSLGQRGPGTDTQYF.